This T cell receptor beta chain was obtained from a study of tumor and adjacent non-tumor tissue in lung cancer. The overall study: Samples averaged roughly 4.2 million productive TCRbeta reads each.

A modified ARM-PCR protocol with three rounds of nested PCR amplified TCRbeta. A single record per CDR3 protein comes from TCRdb applying MiXCR to the multiplex PCR reads. Altogether 200,000 to 250,000 distinct CDR3 sequences are present, 70% to 75% being singletons, with the ten largest covering around 25%. The study's findings and limits: Normal lung showed higher cumulative top 100 clone frequency than tumor. Tumor TCR diversity, when higher, was linked to shorter survival. Significantly higher TCR diversity was found in tumor than normal lung.

The sample holds many counts of this clonotype. The target antigen is unknown. This sample's RNA came from whole unsorted tissue. The CDR3 totals 12 residues. The V end was cut by 3 bases, the J end by 8 bases, with 7 bases between. Sequenced sample: lung tumor tissue. The receptor's source is a man aged 55 to 70 with non-small cell lung cancer. This rearrangement joins TRBV12-3 or TRBV12-4 to TRBJ1-4; D gene ambiguous. In nucleotides, the CDR3 is TGTGCCAGCAGTTTCCGGGAGGAAAAACTGTTTTTT. Translation gives CASSFREEKLFF.